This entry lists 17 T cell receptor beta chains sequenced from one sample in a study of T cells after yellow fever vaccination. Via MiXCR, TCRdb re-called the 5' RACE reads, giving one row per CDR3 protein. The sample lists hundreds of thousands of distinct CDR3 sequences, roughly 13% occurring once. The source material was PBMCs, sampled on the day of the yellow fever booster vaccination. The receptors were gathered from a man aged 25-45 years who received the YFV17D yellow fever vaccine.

The CDR3 here is CASSVTGAGELFF. CDR3 nucleotide sequence: TGTGCCAGCAGTGTCACAGGGGCCGGGGAGCTGTTTTTT. The V and J genes are TRBV6-4 and TRBJ2-2, with 7 bases fitting TRBD1. V lost 4 bases and J lost 6; bases outside the gene matches: 2. CDR1 is MRHNA, CDR2 SNTAGT, per germline. The CDR3 extends over 13 amino acids.

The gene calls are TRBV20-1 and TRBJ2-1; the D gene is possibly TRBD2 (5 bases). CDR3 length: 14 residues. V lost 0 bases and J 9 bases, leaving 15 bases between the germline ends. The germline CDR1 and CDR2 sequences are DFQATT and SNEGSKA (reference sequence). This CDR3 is CSAREEDWVGEQFF. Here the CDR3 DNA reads TGCAGTGCTAGAGAAGAGGACTGGGTAGGTGAGCAGTTCTTC.

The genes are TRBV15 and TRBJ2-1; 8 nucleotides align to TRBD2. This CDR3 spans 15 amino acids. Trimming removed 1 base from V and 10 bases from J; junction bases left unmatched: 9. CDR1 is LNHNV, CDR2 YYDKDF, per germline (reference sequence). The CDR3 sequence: CATSRGAGTSNEQFF. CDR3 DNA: TGTGCCACCAGCAGAGGGGCCGGGACTAGTAACGAGCAGTTCTTC.

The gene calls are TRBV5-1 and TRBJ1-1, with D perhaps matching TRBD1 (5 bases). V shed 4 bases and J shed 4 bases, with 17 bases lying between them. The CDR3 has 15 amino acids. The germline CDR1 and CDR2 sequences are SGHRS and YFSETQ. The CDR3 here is CASSPTAPGFTEAFF. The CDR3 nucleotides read TGCGCCAGCAGCCCGACGGCCCCAGGGTTCACTGAAGCTTTCTTT.

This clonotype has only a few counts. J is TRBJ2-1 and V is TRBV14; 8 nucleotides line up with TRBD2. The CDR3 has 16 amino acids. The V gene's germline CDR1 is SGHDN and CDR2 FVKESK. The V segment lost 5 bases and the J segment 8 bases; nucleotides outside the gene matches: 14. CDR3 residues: CASSGYGGGYGDEQFF. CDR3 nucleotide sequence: TGTGCCAGCAGCGGGTACGGGGGGGGATATGGTGATGAGCAGTTCTTC.

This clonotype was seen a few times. CDR3 residues: CATSIPEEGRGQPQHF. The CDR3 DNA reads as TGTGCCACCAGCATCCCGGAGGAGGGGCGCGGTCAGCCCCAGCATTTT. V is TRBV15 and J is TRBJ1-5; a weak D match, TRBD1 (5 bases). In germline, CDR1 is LNHNV, CDR2 YYDKDF (reference sequence). The CDR3 covers 16 residues. The V and J ends lost 4 bases and 6 bases respectively, with 19 bases between them. Combining the CDR3 with reference TRBV15 and TRBJ1-5 gives the whole variable domain DAMVIQNPRYQVTQFGKPVTLSCSQTLNHNVMYWYQQKSSQAPKLLFHYYDKDFNNEADTPDNFQSRRPNTSFCFLDIRSPGLGDTAMYLCATSIPEEGRGQPQHFGDGTRLSIL.

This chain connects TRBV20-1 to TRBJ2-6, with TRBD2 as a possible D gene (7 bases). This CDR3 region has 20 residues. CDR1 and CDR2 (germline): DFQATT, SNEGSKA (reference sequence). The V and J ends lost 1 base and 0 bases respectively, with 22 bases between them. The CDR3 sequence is CSARAWGGPSVDSGANVLTF. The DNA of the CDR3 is TGCAGTGCTAGAGCTTGGGGGGGGCCTAGCGTTGACTCTGGGGCCAACGTCCTGACTTTC.

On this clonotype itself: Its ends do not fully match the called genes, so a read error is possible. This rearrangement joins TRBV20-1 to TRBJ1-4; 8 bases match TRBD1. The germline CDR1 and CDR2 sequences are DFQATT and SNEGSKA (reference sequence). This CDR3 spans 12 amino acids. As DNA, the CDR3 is TGCAGTGCCAGAGACAGGGGTGAAAAACTGTTTTTT. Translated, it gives CSARDRGEKLFF.

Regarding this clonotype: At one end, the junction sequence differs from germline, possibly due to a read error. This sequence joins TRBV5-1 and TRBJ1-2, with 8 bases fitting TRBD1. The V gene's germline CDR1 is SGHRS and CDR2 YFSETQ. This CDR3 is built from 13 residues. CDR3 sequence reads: CASRLDRADGYTF. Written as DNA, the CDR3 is TGCGCCAGCAGATTGGACAGGGCAGATGGCTACACCTTC. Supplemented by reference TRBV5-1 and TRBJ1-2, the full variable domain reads KAGVTQTPRYLIKTRGQQVTLSCSPISGHRSVSWYQQTPGQGLQFLFEYFSETQRNKGNFPGRFSGRQFSNSRSEMNVSTLELGDSALYLCASRLDRADGYTFGSGTRLTVV.

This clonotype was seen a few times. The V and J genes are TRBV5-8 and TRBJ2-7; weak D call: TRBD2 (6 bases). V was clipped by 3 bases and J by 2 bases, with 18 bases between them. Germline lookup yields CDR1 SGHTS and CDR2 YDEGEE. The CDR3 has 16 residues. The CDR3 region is CASSYPPGLRTYEQYF. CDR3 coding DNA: TGTGCCAGCAGCTACCCTCCGGGACTTCGAACCTACGAGCAGTACTTC.

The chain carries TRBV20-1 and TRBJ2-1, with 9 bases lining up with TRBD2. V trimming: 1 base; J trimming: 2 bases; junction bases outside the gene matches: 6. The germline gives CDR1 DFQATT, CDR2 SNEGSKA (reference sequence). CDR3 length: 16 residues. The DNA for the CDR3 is TGCAGTGCTAGAGGGAGTCTAGCGGGAACCTACAATGAGCAGTTCTTC. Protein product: CSARGSLAGTYNEQFF.

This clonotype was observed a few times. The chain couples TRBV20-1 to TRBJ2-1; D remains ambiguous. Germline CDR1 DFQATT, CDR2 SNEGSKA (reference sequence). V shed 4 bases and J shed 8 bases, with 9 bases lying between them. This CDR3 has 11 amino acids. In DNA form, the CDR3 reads TGCAGTGCTACCGATCGGGATGAGCAGTTCTTC. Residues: CSATDRDEQFF.

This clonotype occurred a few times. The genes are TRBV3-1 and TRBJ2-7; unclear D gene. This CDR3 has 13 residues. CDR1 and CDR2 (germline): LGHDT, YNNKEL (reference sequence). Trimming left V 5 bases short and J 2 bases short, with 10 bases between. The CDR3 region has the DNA TGTGCCAGCAGCACCGGGTCCACCTACGAGCAGTACTTC. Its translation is CASSTGSTYEQYF.

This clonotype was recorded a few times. The CDR3 is CASSLTRVAGTDTQYF. The CDR3 DNA sequence: TGTGCCAGCAGCCTAACTAGGGTAGCGGGCACAGATACGCAGTATTTT. The chain couples TRBV7-8 to TRBJ2-3; D may be TRBD2 (6 bases). From germline, CDR1 is SGHVS and CDR2 FQNEAQ. The CDR3 totals 16 residues. Trimming shortened V by 5 bases and J by 1 base, and 16 bases separated the two germline ends. The whole variable domain, remainder taken from reference TRBV7-8 and TRBJ2-3, is GAGVSQSPRYKVAKRGQDVALRCDPISGHVSLFWYQQALGQGPEFLTYFQNEAQLDKSGLPSDRFFAERPEGSVSTLKIQRTQQEDSAVYLCASSLTRVAGTDTQYFGPGTRLTVL.

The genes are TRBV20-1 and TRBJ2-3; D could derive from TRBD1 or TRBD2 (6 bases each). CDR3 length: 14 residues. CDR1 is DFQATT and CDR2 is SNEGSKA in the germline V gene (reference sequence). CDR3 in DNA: TGCTTCGGGGGCCGGGCTCCGGTTTCAGATACGCAGTATTTT. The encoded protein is CFGGRAPVSDTQYF.

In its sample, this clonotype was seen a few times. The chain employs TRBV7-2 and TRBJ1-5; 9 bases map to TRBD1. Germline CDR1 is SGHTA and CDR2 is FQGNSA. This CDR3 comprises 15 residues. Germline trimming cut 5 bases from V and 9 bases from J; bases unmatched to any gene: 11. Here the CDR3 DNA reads TGTGCCAGCAGCCCCCCAGGGACAGGGAATACGCCCCAGCATTTT. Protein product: CASSPPGTGNTPQHF.

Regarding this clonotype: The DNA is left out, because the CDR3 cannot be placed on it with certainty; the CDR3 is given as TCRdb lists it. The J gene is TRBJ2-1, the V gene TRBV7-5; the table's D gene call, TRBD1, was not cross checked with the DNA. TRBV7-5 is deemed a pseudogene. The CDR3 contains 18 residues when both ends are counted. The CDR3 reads CISVPEASSGSVYNEQFF.